This T cell receptor (beta chain) was captured in a study of vaccination effects on CD4 cells after COVID-19. The CDR3 totals 14 residues. Unmatched junction bases numbered 3, after V lost 1 base and J lost 3 bases. CDR1 is SGHNT and CDR2 is YYREEE in the germline V gene (reference sequence). For this clone: Its antigen is undetermined.

The culture ran for roughly ten days before CD4+ T cells were isolated. Participants each got two BNT162b2 or mRNA-1273 vaccine doses. Half-medium exchanges with IL-2 medium took place on days 3 and 7. The assay was immunoSEQ multiplex PCR, and TCRdb's table has in-frame clones only and misses some. Among 45,000 to 55,000 clones listed, around 70% were seen once. The source material was CD4+ T cells from PBMCs cultured without peptide, sampled after COVID-19 vaccination. This chain links TRBV5-4 with TRBJ1-1; TRBD1 matches at 7 bases. This TCR derives from a human donor who received a COVID-19 vaccine. CDR3 bases: TGTGCCAGCAGCTTGCAGGGACAGTACACTGAAGCTTTCTTT. This codes for CASSLQGQYTEAFF.